This TCR beta chain derives from a study of cytomegalovirus exposure and HLA in healthy donors. Study-wide points: Earlier findings revealed that most TCR beta V segments proved productive either about 90% or about 30% of the time. A list of 164 TCR beta chains associated with cytomegalovirus was given. Among donors in an Asian-associated ancestry cluster, a later analysis reportedly found fewer N-insertions than the roughly 610-donor mean.

Concerning this clone itself: No antigen is known for it.

The CDR3 length is 18 residues. Germline V gives CDR1 GTSNPN, CDR2 SVGIG (reference sequence). V was cut by 0 bases and J by 0 bases, with 19 bases left in between. 13 Jbeta primers and 60 Vbeta primers were used for the PCR. Assay used: immunoSEQ multiplex PCR; TCRdb lists only in-frame clones, some missing. The table shows over 150,000 clones, with 85% occurring only once. The material sequenced was PBMCs. This TCR derives from a boy aged 2 to 10 in good health and CMV-seronegative. The chain carries TRBV30 and TRBJ2-3; D perhaps matches TRBD2 (5 bases). The CDR3: CAWSVRIGRGSSTDTQYF. As DNA, the CDR3 is TGTGCCTGGAGTGTACGGATTGGGAGAGGGAGTAGCACAGATACGCAGTATTTT.